This T cell receptor (beta chain) was found in a study of beta chain features in type 1 diabetes. On the study more broadly: Age, gender and cell yields were alike across patients and healthy donors. Regarding the study as a whole: Significant though moderate, a shortening of TCRB CDR3s appeared in all four CD4+ subsets of Type 1 diabetes patients.

This clone appeared a few times. The antigen remains unidentified. Sequencing targeted expressed TCRB transcripts, as all isolated RNA had been reverse transcribed. TCRdb's copy holds only in-frame clones and misses some; the assay was immunoSEQ multiplex PCR. The sample lists approximately 150,000 clones, roughly 59% seen once, with about 0.081% in the top ten. The CDR3 runs 14 residues. The V gene end was trimmed by 4 bases and the J gene end by 7 bases; junction bases not matched to a gene: 8. CDR1 is SGDLS, CDR2 YYNGEE, per germline. Sequenced sample: naive CD4+ T cells from blood. This receptor was obtained from a man aged 25-45 years with type 1 diabetes. The chain is built from TRBV9 and TRBJ2-5; 9 bases agree with TRBD2. The CDR3 protein is CASSPPGGGGTQYF. Written as DNA, the CDR3 is TGTGCCAGCAGCCCCCCCGGCGGGGGGGGGACCCAGTACTTC.